The clone carrying this TCR beta chain was detected a few times. Antigen: not known. The data were obtained in a study of blood T cells in healthy people across ages. Notes on the study in general: A greater number of naive CD4+ cells and higher diversity distinguished long-lived donors from aged donors.

Looked up from germline, CDR1 is SGHRS and CDR2 is YFSETQ. The CDR3 extends over 15 amino acids. V lost 0 bases to trimming and J lost 2 bases; unmatched junction nucleotides: 2. The use of a sample-barcoded 5' primer and a J-beta primer mix characterized a second PCR of roughly 6 to 11 cycles. MiXCR was run by TCRdb on the 5' RACE reads, yielding one entry per CDR3 protein. The data contain 1,500,000 or so distinct CDR3 sequences, approximately 42% of them singletons. This TCR derives from a young woman in good health. The rearrangement uses TRBV5-1 and TRBJ1-5; 7 bases align to TRBD1. The sequencing input was blood. The CDR3, as DNA: TGCGCCAGCAGCTTGGATGGACAGGGCAATCAGCCCCAGCATTTT. Its protein is CASSLDGQGNQPQHF.